Sequencing of this T cell receptor beta chain was carried out in a study of blood T cell repertoires in COVID-19. Participant-reported clinical history was the basis for cohort assignment. Per the original methods: Nucleated cell number was recorded as an estimate derived from reference gene primer amplification. Here immunoSEQ multiplex PCR was the method, and the copy in TCRdb shows in-frame clones only, minus some. Clone size and the V and J calls come from that table; the DNA yielded D and trimming. Altogether roughly 520,000 clones are present, roughly 90% being singletons, with the ten largest covering 1.5% to 2%. This TCR derives from a woman in her 40s who had recovered from COVID-19. The material sequenced was PBMCs or T cells enriched from blood (not recorded which).

DNA for the CDR3: TGTGCCAGCAGTCGGCAAGAGACCCAGTACTTC. The encoded protein is CASSRQETQYF. This chain joins TRBV6-5 and TRBJ2-5; D unresolved. V dropped 5 bases and J dropped 2 bases, with 3 bases sitting between them. Germline V gene sequence: CDR1 MNHEY, CDR2 SVGAGI. The length of the CDR3 is 11 residues.